The 29 T cell receptor beta chains reported below all come from one sample, sequenced in a study of T cell responses to AZD1222 COVID-19 vaccine. Sequencing was performed with immunoSEQ multiplex PCR; in TCRdb, only in-frame clones are kept and a portion is missing. The data hold some 140,000 clones, with 88% observed a single time. The sequences come from peripheral blood, collected on day 0 of AZD1222 vaccination. All receptors derive from an adult in good health.

The rearrangement links TRBV6-5 to TRBJ2-7; possible D gene TRBD2, 5 bases. The ends were cut back, 6 bases at V and 4 bases at J, with 16 bases in the middle. This CDR3 has 14 residues. CDR1 is MNHEY and CDR2 is SVGAGI in the germline V gene. CDR3 residues: CASRRLRDTYEQYF. The CDR3 bases are TGTGCCAGCAGGCGACTACGAGATACTTACGAGCAGTACTTC.

The gene calls are TRBV18 and TRBJ1-6; no reliable D call. Germline CDR1 and CDR2: KGHSH and LQKENI. Trimming stripped 2 bases from V and 7 bases from J, with 12 bases between. This CDR3 contains 15 residues. The CDR3 DNA reads as TGTGCCAGCTCACCATATGGTCTGGAGAATTCACCCCTCCACTTT. Its translation: CASSPYGLENSPLHF.

The V call is TRBV15, the J call TRBJ1-2; 9 bases align to TRBD1. CDR1 is LNHNV, CDR2 YYDKDF, per germline (reference sequence). The CDR3 runs to 16 residues. J lost 8 bases, V lost 0 bases, and 10 bases had no gene match. DNA for the CDR3: TGTGCCACCAGCAGAGATCGGGACAGGGTATTCGAGGGCTACACCTTC. This gives the protein CATSRDRDRVFEGYTF.

CDR3 protein: CASSKTGRGTGELFF. CDR3 coding DNA: TGTGCCAGCAGTAAGACAGGTCGAGGCACCGGGGAGCTGTTTTTT. The rearrangement links TRBV2 to TRBJ2-2; D may be TRBD1 (6 bases). V lost 5 bases, J lost 4 bases, and 14 bases lay in between. CDR3 length: 15 residues. Germline CDR1 reads SNHLY; CDR2 reads FYNNEI. Supplemented by reference TRBV2 and TRBJ2-2, the full variable domain reads EPEVTQTPSHQVTQMGQEVILRCVPISNHLYFYWYRQILGQKVEFLVSFYNNEISEKSEIFDDQFSVERPDGSNFTLKIRSTKLEDSAMYFCASSKTGRGTGELFFGEGSRLTVL.

The chain uses TRBV5-1 and TRBJ2-3; D unresolved. V dropped 5 bases and J dropped 1 base, with 8 bases sitting between them. Germline values: CDR1 SGHRS, CDR2 YFSETQ. The CDR3 length is 13 residues. The CDR3 sequence: CASSSERTDTQYF. The DNA of the CDR3 is TGCGCCAGCAGTTCGGAACGCACAGATACGCAGTATTTT.

This clone was detected once. This rearrangement joins TRBV19 to TRBJ1-2, with D unclear. CDR3 length: 15 amino acids. V was cut by 5 bases and J by 1 base, with 14 bases left in between. CDR1 is LNHDA, CDR2 SQIVND, per germline (reference sequence). CDR3 bases: TGTGCCAGTAGTCCCCGGGGAGGATATAACTATGGCTACACCTTC. It specifies CASSPRGGYNYGYTF.

A single count supports this clone. Other DNA variants within this sample encode the same CDR3. This chain connects TRBV14 to TRBJ1-1; D not certain. This CDR3 region has 12 residues. V lost 1 base to trimming and J lost 4 bases, with 4 bases between them. Germline assignment: CDR1 SGHDN and CDR2 FVKESK. DNA of the CDR3: TGTGCCAGCAGCCAAGGTGGCACTGAAGCTTTCTTT. Translating it yields CASSQGGTEAFF.

The V gene is TRBV6-1, the J gene TRBJ2-2; D gene ambiguous. The CDR3 totals 15 residues. Germline CDR1 reads MNHNS; CDR2 reads SASEGT. V dropped 2 bases and J dropped 7 bases, with 14 bases sitting between them. In DNA form, the CDR3 reads TGTGCCAGCAGTGAAATGAAAAGGGTGGGCGGGGAGCTGTTTTTT. Translating gives CASSEMKRVGGELFF.

The chain has TRBV7-2 and TRBJ1-2, with TRBD1 as a possible D gene (5 bases). The CDR3 has 13 residues. Trimming removed 1 base at V and 5 bases at J, with 8 bases between. Germline assignment: CDR1 SGHTA and CDR2 FQGNSA. As DNA, the CDR3 is TGTGCCAGCAGCTTAGACAGGCTATATGGCTACACCTTC. Its translation: CASSLDRLYGYTF.

The CDR3 nucleotides are TGTGCCAGCAGTTTGGGAGGGGATGGCTACACCTTC. Translated, it gives CASSLGGDGYTF. This chain joins TRBV27 and TRBJ1-2; D is possibly TRBD1 (5 bases). This CDR3 is 12 amino acids long. Trimming pared 3 bases from V and 6 bases from J, leaving 8 bases between. Germline CDR1 and CDR2: MNHEY and SMNVEV (reference sequence).

The chain has TRBV28 and TRBJ2-3; TRBD2 matches 7 bases. The CDR3 is 14 amino acids. The V gene end was trimmed by 2 bases and the J gene end by 5 bases; junction bases not matched to a gene: 4. Per germline, CDR1 MDHEN and CDR2 SYDVKM. CDR3 bases: TGTGCCAGCAGTTTAAGTGGGAGGGTAGATACGCAGTATTTT. Its translation: CASSLSGRVDTQYF.

This chain uses TRBV7-2 with TRBJ2-5; no clear D gene. This CDR3 has 13 amino acids. Germline CDR1 is SGHTA and CDR2 is FQGNSA. With 4 bases removed from V and 5 bases from J, the gap between germline ends came to 11 bases. CDR3 coding DNA: TGTGCCAGCAGCTACGGGCGGATCGAGACCCAGTACTTC. This translates into CASSYGRIETQYF. Full variable domain (outside the CDR3, taken from reference TRBV7-2 and TRBJ2-5): GAGVSQSPSNKVTEKGKDVELRCDPISGHTALYWYRQSLGQGLEFLIYFQGNSAPDKSGLPSDRFSAERTGGSVSTLTIQRTQQEDSAVYLCASSYGRIETQYFGPGTRLLVL.

In this sample, this clone turned up once. The DNA for the CDR3 is TGTGCCACCAGTGACAACGCGGGGGGTCAGCCCCAGCATTTT. It yields the protein CATSDNAGGQPQHF. V gene TRBV24-1 combines with J gene TRBJ1-5; TRBD1 is a possible D gene (5 bases). Germline V CDR1 and CDR2: KGHDR, SFDVKD. The CDR3 runs to 14 residues. The germline V and J ends were trimmed by 4 bases and 6 bases, with 12 bases remaining between them.

The rearrangement uses TRBV6-5 and TRBJ1-2; D is perhaps TRBD1 (5 bases). Trimming took off 7 bases at V and 1 base at J, with 7 bases between the two ends. Germline lookup yields CDR1 MNHEY and CDR2 SVGAGI. The CDR3 totals 12 residues. The CDR3 DNA follows: TGTGCCAGCAAGGGGTATAACTATGGCTACACCTTC. This gives the protein CASKGYNYGYTF.

This chain joins TRBV4-3 and TRBJ1-2, with TRBD1 matching over 9 bases. Trimming at V came to 0 bases and at J to 7 bases, leaving 6 bases not matched to a gene. CDR3 size: 15 residues. Germline CDR1 is LGHNA and CDR2 is YSLEER. The CDR3 coding sequence is TGCGCCAGCAGCCAAGACGGGACAGGGAAGAGTGGCTACACCTTC. It yields the protein CASSQDGTGKSGYTF.

This sequence joins TRBV5-1 and TRBJ1-2; D ambiguous. Germline assignment: CDR1 SGHRS and CDR2 YFSETQ. This CDR3 contains 14 residues. The V gene lost 5 bases and the J gene lost 0 bases, with 11 bases spanning the gap. CDR3 residues: CASSPGSPNYGYTF. The CDR3 region has the DNA TGCGCCAGCAGTCCGGGATCTCCTAACTATGGCTACACCTTC.

This chain joins TRBV18 and TRBJ1-1, with D possibly matching TRBD1 (6 bases). Germline assignment: CDR1 KGHSH and CDR2 LQKENI. The CDR3 spans 13 residues. With 4 bases removed from V and 8 bases from J, the gap between germline ends came to 14 bases. For the CDR3, the DNA is TGTGCCAGCTCACAAGGGGGACAAGTAGAAGCTTTCTTT. Its protein is CASSQGGQVEAFF. The whole variable domain, filled in from reference TRBV18 and TRBJ1-1, reads NAGVMQNPRHLVRRRGQEARLRCSPMKGHSHVYWYRQLPEEGLKFMVYLQKENIIDESGMPKERFSAEFPKEGPSILRIQQVVRGDSAAYFCASSQGGQVEAFFGQGTRLTVV.

The count of this clone is one. The chain has TRBV19 and TRBJ1-6; D is perhaps TRBD1 (5 bases). Looked up from germline, CDR1 is LNHDA and CDR2 is SQIVND (reference sequence). The CDR3 contains 13 residues. Trimming left V 11 bases short and J 2 bases short, with 10 bases between. CDR3 region: CAAAGTYNSPLHF. CDR3 bases: TGTGCCGCTGCAGGGACCTATAATTCACCCCTCCACTTT.

The chain is built from TRBV3-1 (or the pseudogene TRBV3-2) and TRBJ1-4; unclear D gene. Germline V gene sequence: CDR1 LGHDT, CDR2 YNNKEL (reference sequence). This CDR3 comprises 16 residues. Trimming removed 4 bases at V and 0 bases at J, with 12 bases between. The CDR3 region is CASSPTEETTNEKLFF. In nucleotides, the CDR3 is TGTGCCAGCAGCCCGACGGAGGAGACAACTAATGAAAAACTGTTTTTT.

This chain joins TRBV9 and TRBJ2-1, with a tentative D call TRBD2 (6 bases). The CDR3 has 13 residues. The V and J ends lost 1 base and 6 bases respectively, with 8 bases between them. Germline CDR1 SGDLS, CDR2 YYNGEE. DNA for the CDR3: TGTGCCAGCAGCGTAACTAGCATCAATGAGCAGTTCTTC. It specifies CASSVTSINEQFF.

The V call is TRBV6-5, the J call TRBJ1-2; 7 bases match TRBD1. The J segment lost 4 bases and the V segment lost 7 bases, leaving 9 bases of the junction unmatched. The germline V gene has CDR1 MNHEY and CDR2 SVGAGI. This CDR3 spans 14 amino acids. The CDR3 loop is CASKQTGRGYGYTF. CDR3 DNA: TGTGCCAGCAAACAGACAGGGCGAGGCTATGGCTACACCTTC.

This chain joins TRBV7-9 and TRBJ2-7, with D unresolved. The CDR3 is made up of 13 amino acids. The germline CDR1 and CDR2 sequences are SEHNR and FQNEAQ (reference sequence). The germline V and J ends were trimmed by 4 bases and 0 bases, with 7 bases remaining between them. This chain's CDR3 is CASSSVSSYEQYF. The CDR3 DNA reads as TGTGCCAGCAGCTCGGTTAGCTCCTACGAGCAGTACTTC.

The rearrangement links TRBV9 to TRBJ1-2; D is unclear. Germline assignment: CDR1 SGDLS and CDR2 YYNGEE. V was cut by 1 base and J by 3 bases, with 13 bases left in between. The CDR3 loop spans 15 amino acids. The DNA of the CDR3 is TGTGCCAGCAGCGTACTGGCAGGTGGGCACTATGGCTACACCTTC. It is translated as CASSVLAGGHYGYTF.

This clone appeared a single time. V usage is TRBV12-3 or TRBV12-4 and J usage is TRBJ1-1; D is ambiguous. The CDR3 runs to 13 residues. V lost 2 bases, J lost 5 bases, and 9 bases lay in between. CDR3 loop: CASSLSYDTEAFF. CDR3 bases: TGTGCCAGCAGTTTAAGTTACGATACTGAAGCTTTCTTT.

V and J are TRBV7-2 and TRBJ2-3, with a tentative D call TRBD1 (6 bases). Trimming cost V 4 bases and J 2 bases, with 13 bases left between them. Germline V CDR1 and CDR2: SGHTA, FQGNSA. This CDR3 is built from 15 residues. The CDR3 protein is CASSWDGQPTDTQYF. The CDR3 coding sequence is TGTGCCAGCAGCTGGGATGGACAGCCCACAGATACGCAGTATTTT.

The chain is built from TRBV12-3 or TRBV12-4 and TRBJ2-5; D unclear. The CDR3 contains 12 residues. Trimming took 7 bases from V and 5 from J, leaving 11 bases between them. The CDR3: CASTPGRETQYF. Here the CDR3 DNA reads TGTGCCAGCACCCCCGGACGCGAGACCCAGTACTTC.

This sequence joins TRBV2 and TRBJ1-1; D is ambiguous. In germline, CDR1 is SNHLY, CDR2 FYNNEI. The CDR3 has 14 residues. The V and J ends lost 7 bases and 1 base respectively, with 13 bases between them. The CDR3 reads CASIIGRQNTEAFF. CDR3 nucleotide sequence: TGTGCCAGCATTATCGGACGGCAGAACACTGAAGCTTTCTTT.

The chain joins TRBV5-1 to TRBJ2-5; TRBD1 aligns across 7 bases. The germline CDR1 and CDR2 sequences are SGHRS and YFSETQ. V was pared by 7 bases and J by 2 bases, with 8 bases of the junction left unmatched. This CDR3 spans 14 amino acids. CDR3 protein: CASYEGAGQETQYF. The CDR3 nucleotides read TGCGCCAGCTACGAGGGGGCGGGTCAAGAGACCCAGTACTTC. Filled out from reference TRBV5-1 and TRBJ2-5, the complete variable domain reads KAGVTQTPRYLIKTRGQQVTLSCSPISGHRSVSWYQQTPGQGLQFLFEYFSETQRNKGNFPGRFSGRQFSNSRSEMNVSTLELGDSALYLCASYEGAGQETQYFGPGTRLLVL.

This clone was seen a single time. The chain is built from TRBV19 and TRBJ1-2; D possibly corresponds to TRBD1 (6 bases). The CDR3 sequence is 17 residues long. Germline V lookup: CDR1 LNHDA, CDR2 SQIVND (reference sequence). V lost 7 bases and J 3 bases, leaving 24 bases between the germline ends. This chain's CDR3 is CASTPGRGRGGDYGYTF. In DNA, the CDR3 is TGTGCCAGTACCCCGGGGAGGGGGAGAGGGGGAGACTATGGCTACACCTTC.